The sequence of this T cell receptor beta chain was determined in a study of graft-versus-host responses after intestinal transplantation. Turning to the study itself: Each recipient received a multivisceral, liver-intestinal, or isolated intestinal graft.

Germline V gene data show CDR1 as SGHRS and CDR2 as YFSETQ. The CDR3 sequence is 18 residues long. Unmatched junction bases numbered 12, after V lost 0 bases and J lost 6 bases. Concerning this clone: Antigen: not known.

Findings and limits, study-wide: Recipient marrow showed GvH clones, some seen first in ileum or blood.

The assay was immunoSEQ multiplex PCR, and TCRdb's table has in-frame clones only and misses some. The sample holds about 57,000 clones, around nine tenths seen once. The chain employs TRBV5-1 and TRBJ2-1, with 10 bases aligning to TRBD2. The source material was PBMCs, sampled 26 days after transplant. The source is a human patient who received an intestinal transplant, so some T cells may come from the graft donor. In DNA form, the CDR3 reads TGCGCCAGCAGCTTGGCCGGGGGTAGCGGGAGGAGCCTCAATGAGCAGTTCTTC. It codes for CASSLAGGSGRSLNEQFF.